The TCR beta chain described here comes from a study of breast tumors, draining lymph nodes, adjacent tissues. Study results and limitations: The data were judged consistent with most tumor T cells coming from lymph node and expanding in tumor. The lymph node origin of tumor T cells was framed as consistent with a hypothesis, not demonstrated.

Breast cancer patients provided tissue from their axillary draining lymph nodes. TCRdb re-analysed the multiplex PCR reads in MiXCR, keeping a single row per CDR3 protein. The top ten clones hold roughly 4% of a sample with 180,000 or so distinct CDR3 sequences, 31% of them seen once. Concerning this clonotype: No antigen is known for it. A much larger clone is a single base away; this may be a read error. The CDR3 ends on some other residue instead of the conserved phenylalanine or tryptophan, so this is likely a read error.

The CDR3 consists of 12 residues. V was shortened by 5 bases and J by 9 bases, with 11 bases between the two germline ends. Germline CDR1 MNHEY, CDR2 SVGAGI. The sequenced sample was axillary lymph node tissue. V usage is TRBV6-5 and J usage is TRBJ2-1, with a possible D match to TRBD2 (5 bases). This clonotype originated in a female donor with breast cancer. Some clones in this sample may be carry-over from other donors' samples. Here the CDR3 DNA reads TGTGCCAGCAGTCTAGCACCGCCTGAGCAGTTCCTC. This translates into CASSLAPPEQFL.